One and the same sample provided the 21 T cell receptor beta chains below, sequenced in a study of blood T cell repertoires in COVID-19. Sequencing was performed with immunoSEQ multiplex PCR; in TCRdb, only in-frame clones are kept and a portion is missing. In the table there are around 98,000 clones, roughly 87% of which are singletons. The sample taken for sequencing was peripheral blood. Every receptor here comes from a man between 70 and 80 years old with acute or convalescent COVID-19.

The chain employs TRBV2 and TRBJ1-3; no definite D call. The CDR3 is 13 amino acids. The V gene's germline CDR1 is SNHLY and CDR2 FYNNEI. The ends were cut back, 2 bases at V and 9 bases at J, with 11 bases in the middle. CDR3 bases: TGTGCCAGCAGTGAAACGTCAGGCCTCACCATATATTTT. Translation gives CASSETSGLTIYF.

The chain is built from TRBV19 and TRBJ1-2; D remains unclear. This CDR3 comprises 15 residues. V lost 3 bases and J lost 0, with 11 bases in between. Germline CDR1 and CDR2: LNHDA and SQIVND (reference sequence). The CDR3 reads CASSITGRANYGYTF. In nucleotides, the CDR3 is TGTGCCAGTAGTATTACGGGGAGAGCTAACTATGGCTACACCTTC.

The chain carries TRBV9 and TRBJ1-2, with 9 bases that match TRBD1. The J segment lost 7 bases and the V segment lost 4 bases, leaving 8 bases of the junction unmatched. CDR3 length: 14 residues. The germline CDR1 and CDR2 sequences are SGDLS and YYNGEE. CDR3 protein: CASSTHRGQGGYTF. CDR3 sequence (DNA): TGTGCCAGCAGCACCCACAGGGGGCAAGGTGGCTACACCTTC.

This clone was detected only once. The rearrangement links TRBV2 to TRBJ1-5, with TRBD1 identical over 8 bases. Per germline, CDR1 SNHLY and CDR2 FYNNEI. The CDR3 contains 14 residues. V dropped 2 bases and J dropped 6; count of bases not matched to a gene: 3. The CDR3 protein is CASSESGGIQPQHF. CDR3 nucleotides: TGTGCCAGCAGTGAATCAGGGGGCATTCAGCCCCAGCATTTT. Together with reference TRBV2 and TRBJ1-5, the CDR3 gives the full variable domain: EPEVTQTPSHQVTQMGQEVILRCVPISNHLYFYWYRQILGQKVEFLVSFYNNEISEKSEIFDDQFSVERPDGSNFTLKIRSTKLEDSAMYFCASSESGGIQPQHFGDGTRLSIL.

The rearrangement links TRBV7-3 to TRBJ2-3; TRBD2 aligns across 7 bases. Germline-derived CDR1 and CDR2 are SGHTA and FQGTGA. V was clipped by 3 bases and J by 2 bases; unmatched bases: 2. The CDR3 runs 14 residues. The CDR3 region has the DNA TGTGCCAGCAGCTTTAGCGGGCTCACAGATACGCAGTATTTT. It encodes CASSFSGLTDTQYF.

The J gene is TRBJ1-6, the V gene TRBV5-1; 9 bases line up with TRBD1. CDR1 is SGHRS, CDR2 YFSETQ, per germline. CDR3 length equals 15 residues. V was pared by 4 bases and J by 9 bases, with 8 bases of the junction left unmatched. The CDR3 bases are TGCGCCAGCAGCCTCAAGACAGGGGGGGGTTCACCCCTCCACTTT. Residues: CASSLKTGGGSPLHF.

V gene TRBV6-5 combines with J gene TRBJ2-7, with 9 bases that match TRBD1. Germline V gene data show CDR1 as MNHEY and CDR2 as SVGAGI. The V and J ends lost 6 bases and 6 bases, in that order; junction bases with no gene match: 6. The CDR3 sequence is 13 residues long. CDR3 nucleotide sequence: TGTGCCAGCAGCTTGGGACAGGGAACCGAGCAGTACTTC. It specifies CASSLGQGTEQYF.

The genes are TRBV7-2 and TRBJ2-3, with 7 bases matching TRBD2. Germline V lookup: CDR1 SGHTA, CDR2 FQGNSA. Trimming removed 0 bases from V and 1 base from J; junction bases left unmatched: 4. This CDR3 is 16 amino acids long. The CDR3 here is CASSLASTSGTDTQYF. The DNA for the CDR3 is TGTGCCAGCAGCTTAGCTTCCACTAGCGGCACAGATACGCAGTATTTT. The variable domain in full, completed from reference TRBV7-2 and TRBJ2-3, reads GAGVSQSPSNKVTEKGKDVELRCDPISGHTALYWYRQSLGQGLEFLIYFQGNSAPDKSGLPSDRFSAERTGGSVSTLTIQRTQQEDSAVYLCASSLASTSGTDTQYFGPGTRLTVL.

This sequence joins TRBV7-9 and TRBJ2-7; maybe TRBD1 (5 bases). The CDR3 is 19 residues long. The V gene lost 3 bases and the J gene lost 2 bases, with 26 bases spanning the gap. The germline CDR1 and CDR2 sequences are SEHNR and FQNEAQ (reference sequence). CDR3 in DNA: TGTGCCAGCAGCTTTAATTCTCCCTCTCGAGACGACAGCACCTACGAGCAGTACTTC. It is translated as CASSFNSPSRDDSTYEQYF.

This clone has just a few counts. The CDR3: CATRGGQGASNYGYTF. The CDR3, as DNA: TGTGCCACCAGGGGAGGACAGGGGGCTTCCAACTATGGCTACACCTTC. This chain joins TRBV2 and TRBJ1-2; 11 nucleotides align to TRBD1. The CDR3 consists of 16 residues. J lost 2 bases, V lost 10 bases, and 12 bases had no gene match. Germline V gene lookup returns CDR1 SNHLY and CDR2 FYNNEI.

This clone was counted a single time. V is TRBV20-1 and J is TRBJ2-5, with unresolved D. The germline CDR1 and CDR2 sequences are DFQATT and SNEGSKA (reference sequence). V lost 6 bases and J lost 6, with 11 bases in between. The CDR3 loop spans 11 amino acids. Written as DNA, the CDR3 is TGCAGTGCAAAGAGTGGGCAGACCCAGTACTTC. It translates to CSAKSGQTQYF.

The chain combines TRBV6-5 with TRBJ1-5, with D possibly TRBD1 on 5 matching bases. CDR1 is MNHEY, CDR2 SVGAGI, per germline. V was clipped by 2 bases and J by 1 base, with 9 bases between them. This CDR3 spans 15 amino acids. CDR3: CASSYPGFSNQPQHF. In nucleotides, the CDR3 is TGTGCCAGCAGTTACCCAGGGTTCAGCAATCAGCCCCAGCATTTT.

This rearrangement joins TRBV5-1 to TRBJ1-1; D possibly corresponds to TRBD1 (6 bases). V was shortened by 3 bases and J by 7 bases, with 13 bases between the two germline ends. This CDR3 comprises 13 residues. CDR1 is SGHRS and CDR2 is YFSETQ in the germline V gene. CDR3 DNA sequence: TGCGCCAGCAGCTATTCCACGACAGGTGAAGCTTTCTTT. As protein: CASSYSTTGEAFF.

The CDR3 nucleotides are TGTGCCAGCAGTAAGGACAGGGAAGGCGGCTACACCTTC. Translated, it gives CASSKDREGGYTF. This sequence joins TRBV12-3 or TRBV12-4 and TRBJ1-2; 8 bases agree with TRBD1. With 5 bases clipped from V and 8 bases from J, the junction kept 7 bases outside the gene matches. This CDR3 is 13 amino acids long.

The chain couples TRBV5-6 to TRBJ1-1; D unclear. The CDR3 length is 14 residues. The germline V gene encodes CDR1 SGHDT and CDR2 YYEEEE. Trimming took off 1 base at V and 4 bases at J, with 11 bases between the two ends. Here the CDR3 reads CASSLNWRSTEAFF. CDR3 DNA: TGTGCCAGCAGCTTGAATTGGCGGAGCACTGAAGCTTTCTTT.

The chain uses TRBV6-6 and TRBJ2-2; 12 bases line up with TRBD1. CDR3 length equals 16 residues. The V segment lost 6 bases and the J segment 7 bases; nucleotides outside the gene matches: 9. The germline V gene encodes CDR1 MNHNY and CDR2 SVGAGI (reference sequence). CDR3 protein: CASRSPGQGAIGELFF. In DNA, the CDR3 is TGTGCCAGCAGGTCACCGGGACAGGGGGCGATCGGGGAGCTGTTTTTT.

The chain recombines TRBV27 with TRBJ1-5; 7 nucleotides line up with TRBD1. The germline V gene has CDR1 MNHEY and CDR2 SMNVEV (reference sequence). V lost 5 bases and J lost 7; bases outside the gene matches: 5. The CDR3 totals 13 residues. In nucleotides, the CDR3 is TGTGCCAGCAGTGGAGGGGGCTGGCAGCCCCAGCATTTT. Translated, it gives CASSGGGWQPQHF.

The chain uses TRBV9 and TRBJ2-2, with 7 bases matching TRBD2. The CDR3 contains 15 residues. V lost 7 bases to trimming and J lost 5 bases; unmatched junction nucleotides: 11. The germline CDR1 and CDR2 sequences are SGDLS and YYNGEE. This CDR3 reads CASEPGGGYTGELFF. Written as DNA, the CDR3 is TGTGCCAGCGAGCCCGGCGGGGGTTATACCGGGGAGCTGTTTTTT.

The chain employs TRBV11-2 and TRBJ2-3; D call uncertain. This CDR3 spans 16 amino acids. Germline-derived CDR1 and CDR2 are SGHAT and FQNNGV. V was cut by 1 base and J by 2 bases, with 13 bases left in between. The CDR3 protein is CASSLAGLSYTDTQYF. The CDR3 DNA reads TGTGCCAGCAGCTTAGCTGGTCTAAGCTACACAGATACGCAGTATTTT.

The chain joins TRBV7-8 to TRBJ1-1, with TRBD1 as a possible D gene (5 bases). CDR3 length equals 13 residues. Germline CDR1 and CDR2: SGHVS and FQNEAQ. V was clipped by 5 bases and J by 6 bases, with 13 bases between them. The CDR3 DNA follows: TGTGCCAGCAGCCGGACCCGACAGTCTGAAGCTTTCTTT. Amino acid sequence: CASSRTRQSEAFF. The entire variable domain, with the rest obtained from reference TRBV7-8 and TRBJ1-1, is as follows: GAGVSQSPRYKVAKRGQDVALRCDPISGHVSLFWYQQALGQGPEFLTYFQNEAQLDKSGLPSDRFFAERPEGSVSTLKIQRTQQEDSAVYLCASSRTRQSEAFFGQGTRLTVV.

The V gene is TRBV3-1 (or the pseudogene TRBV3-2), the J gene TRBJ1-2; D is possibly TRBD1 (5 bases). The CDR3 covers 17 residues. CDR1 LGHDT and CDR2 YNNKEL come from the germline V gene (reference sequence). Deletions cut 1 base from V and 3 bases from J, with 18 bases between. The CDR3 DNA reads as TGTGCCAGCAGCCAAGGGGCACTAGGTTCGGGGGACTATGGCTACACCTTC. It is translated as CASSQGALGSGDYGYTF.